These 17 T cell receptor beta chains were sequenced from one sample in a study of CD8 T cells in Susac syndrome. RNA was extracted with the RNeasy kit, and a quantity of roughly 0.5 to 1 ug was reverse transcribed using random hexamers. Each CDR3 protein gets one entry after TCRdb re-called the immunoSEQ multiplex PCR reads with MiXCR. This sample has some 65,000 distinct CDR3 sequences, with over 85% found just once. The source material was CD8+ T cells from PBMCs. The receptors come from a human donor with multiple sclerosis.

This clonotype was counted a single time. The CDR3 is CASSWTSGETYEQYF. CDR3 nucleotide sequence: TGTGCCAGCAGCTGGACTAGCGGGGAGACCTACGAGCAGTACTTC. The V call is TRBV11-2, the J call TRBJ2-7; 12 positions agree with TRBD2. CDR1 and CDR2 from the germline V gene are SGHAT and FQNNGV. This CDR3 spans 15 amino acids. V was clipped by 4 bases and J by 2 bases; unmatched bases: 3.

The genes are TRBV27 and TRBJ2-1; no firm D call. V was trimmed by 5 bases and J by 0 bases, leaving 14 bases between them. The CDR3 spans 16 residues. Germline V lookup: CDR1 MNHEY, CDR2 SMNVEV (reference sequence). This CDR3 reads CASSQSGYSSYNEQFF. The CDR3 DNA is TGTGCCAGCAGTCAATCGGGCTATAGCTCCTACAATGAGCAGTTCTTC.

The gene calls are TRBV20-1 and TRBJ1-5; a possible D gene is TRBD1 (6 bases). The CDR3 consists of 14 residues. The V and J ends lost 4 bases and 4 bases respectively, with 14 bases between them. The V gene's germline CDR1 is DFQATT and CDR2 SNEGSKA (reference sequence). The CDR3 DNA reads TGCAGTGCTACTCTCGACAGGATAAATCAGCCCCAGCATTTT. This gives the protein CSATLDRINQPQHF.

The CDR3 here is CASSGGPASYNEQFF. The CDR3 nucleotides are TGTGCCAGCAGCGGAGGGCCCGCCTCCTACAATGAGCAGTTCTTC. The chain recombines TRBV9 with TRBJ2-1; D might be TRBD2 (5 bases). Germline V gives CDR1 SGDLS, CDR2 YYNGEE. The V and J ends lost 3 bases and 0 bases respectively, with 10 bases between them. CDR3 length: 15 amino acids.

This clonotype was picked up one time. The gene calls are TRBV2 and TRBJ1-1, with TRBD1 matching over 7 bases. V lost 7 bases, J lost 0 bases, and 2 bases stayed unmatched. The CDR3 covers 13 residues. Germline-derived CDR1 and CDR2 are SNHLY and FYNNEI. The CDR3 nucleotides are TGTGCCAGCACCGGGACAGTGAACACTGAAGCTTTCTTT. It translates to CASTGTVNTEAFF.

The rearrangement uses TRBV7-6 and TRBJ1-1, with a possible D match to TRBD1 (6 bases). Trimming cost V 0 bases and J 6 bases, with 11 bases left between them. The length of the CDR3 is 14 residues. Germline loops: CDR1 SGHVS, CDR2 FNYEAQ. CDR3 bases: TGTGCCAGCAGCTTAGCTATCCGGGGGCCTGAAGCTTTCTTT. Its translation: CASSLAIRGPEAFF.

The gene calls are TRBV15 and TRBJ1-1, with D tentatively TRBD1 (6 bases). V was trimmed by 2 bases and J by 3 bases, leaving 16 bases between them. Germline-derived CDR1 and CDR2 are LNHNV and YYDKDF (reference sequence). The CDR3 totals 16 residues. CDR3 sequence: CATSRLPPAGDTEAFF. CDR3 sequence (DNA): TGTGCCACCAGCAGATTACCCCCCGCAGGGGACACTGAAGCTTTCTTT.

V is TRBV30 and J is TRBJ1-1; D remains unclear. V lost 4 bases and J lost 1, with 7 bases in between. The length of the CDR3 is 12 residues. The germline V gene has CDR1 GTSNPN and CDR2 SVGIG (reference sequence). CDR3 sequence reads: CAWTGTNTEAFF. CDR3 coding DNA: TGTGCCTGGACAGGCACGAACACTGAAGCTTTCTTT.

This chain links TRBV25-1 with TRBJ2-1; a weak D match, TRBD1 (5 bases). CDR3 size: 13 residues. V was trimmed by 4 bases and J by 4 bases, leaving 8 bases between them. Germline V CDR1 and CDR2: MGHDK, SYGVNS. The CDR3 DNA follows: TGTGCCAGCAGTGCTAGGGGTTACAATGAGCAGTTCTTC. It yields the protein CASSARGYNEQFF.

The DNA of the CDR3 is TGTGCCAGCAGCCCCGGACAGGGTTATTCCTACGAGCAGTACTTC. As protein: CASSPGQGYSYEQYF. The chain links TRBV28 to TRBJ2-7, with TRBD1 matching over 8 bases. CDR1 is MDHEN, CDR2 SYDVKM, per germline. This CDR3 is 15 amino acids long. V dropped 6 bases and J dropped 1; count of bases not matched to a gene: 8.

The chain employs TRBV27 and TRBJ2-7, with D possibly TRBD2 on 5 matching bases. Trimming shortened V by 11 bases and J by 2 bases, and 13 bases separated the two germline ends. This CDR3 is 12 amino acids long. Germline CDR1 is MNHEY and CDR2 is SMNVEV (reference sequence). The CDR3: CAVRGPTYEQYF. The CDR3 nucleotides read TGTGCCGTTCGGGGTCCTACCTACGAGCAGTACTTC.

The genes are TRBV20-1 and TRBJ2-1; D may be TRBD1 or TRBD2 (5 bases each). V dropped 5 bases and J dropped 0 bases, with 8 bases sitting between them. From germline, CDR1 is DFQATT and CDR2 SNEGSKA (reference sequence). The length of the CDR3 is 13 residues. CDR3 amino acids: CSAPGTSYNEQFF. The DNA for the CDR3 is TGCAGTGCTCCGGGGACCTCCTACAATGAGCAGTTCTTC.

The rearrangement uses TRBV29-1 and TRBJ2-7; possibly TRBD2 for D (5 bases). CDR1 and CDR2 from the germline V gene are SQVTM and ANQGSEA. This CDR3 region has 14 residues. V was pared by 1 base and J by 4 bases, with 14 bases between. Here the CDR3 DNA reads TGCAGCGTTGAAGCCACCTGGGGAGCGTACGAGCAGTACTTC. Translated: CSVEATWGAYEQYF.

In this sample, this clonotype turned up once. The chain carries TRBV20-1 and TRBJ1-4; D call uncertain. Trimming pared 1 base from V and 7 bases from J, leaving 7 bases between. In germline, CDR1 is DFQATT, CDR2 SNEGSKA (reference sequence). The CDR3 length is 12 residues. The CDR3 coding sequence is TGCAGTGCTAGAGGGCCCTCTGAAAAACTGTTTTTT. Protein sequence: CSARGPSEKLFF.

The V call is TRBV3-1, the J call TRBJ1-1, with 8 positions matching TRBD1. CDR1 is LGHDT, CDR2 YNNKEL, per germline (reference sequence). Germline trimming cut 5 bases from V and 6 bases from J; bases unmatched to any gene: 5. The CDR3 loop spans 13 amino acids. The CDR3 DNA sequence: TGTGCCAGCAGCGGACAGGGTCGCCCTGAAGCTTTCTTT. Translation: CASSGQGRPEAFF. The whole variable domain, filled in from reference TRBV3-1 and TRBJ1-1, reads DTAVSQTPKYLVTQMGNDKSIKCEQNLGHDTMYWYKQDSKKFLKIMFSYNNKELIINETVPNRFSPKSPDKAHLNLHINSLELGDSAVYFCASSGQGRPEAFFGQGTRLTVV.

The CDR3 loop is CSVDLNEQFF. The CDR3 DNA is TGCAGCGTTGATTTGAATGAGCAGTTCTTC. The rearrangement joins TRBV29-1 to TRBJ2-1; no clear D gene. Germline V gene lookup returns CDR1 SQVTM and CDR2 ANQGSEA. Trimming removed 3 bases at V and 7 bases at J, with 4 bases between. The CDR3 consists of 10 residues.

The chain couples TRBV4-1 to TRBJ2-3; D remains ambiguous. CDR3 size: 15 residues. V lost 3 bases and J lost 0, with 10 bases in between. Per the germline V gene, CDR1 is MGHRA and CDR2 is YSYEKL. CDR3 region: CASSHHYRSTDTQYF. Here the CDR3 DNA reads TGCGCCAGCAGCCATCACTATCGGAGCACAGATACGCAGTATTTT.